The clone carrying this TCR beta chain was observed a few times. Some clones are missing from TCRdb's copy, which holds only in-frame ones; the method was immunoSEQ multiplex PCR. The sample includes roughly 360,000 clones, about 80% seen only once; the top ten take over 0.95%. The CDR3 runs to 12 residues. CDR1 LNHDA and CDR2 SQIVND come from the germline V gene (reference sequence). V dropped 6 bases and J dropped 5 bases, with 9 bases sitting between them. This record belongs to a study of blood T cell repertoires in COVID-19. For the study at large: Sources were T cells, B-cell-depleted T cells, or PBMCs; the material itself was cDNA or gDNA.

The sample taken for sequencing was peripheral blood. The chain couples TRBV19 to TRBJ2-3; tentative D call: TRBD1 (6 bases). The receptor was isolated from a human donor with acute or convalescent COVID-19. The donor label of this sample is uncertain. Here the CDR3 reads CASSRGGDTQYF. In DNA, the CDR3 is TGTGCCAGTAGCCGAGGGGGAGATACGCAGTATTTT. The variable domain in full, with the rest retrieved from reference TRBV19 and TRBJ2-3, is DGGITQSPKYLFRKEGQNVTLSCEQNLNHDAMYWYRQDPGQGLRLIYYSQIVNDFQKGDIAEGYSVSREKKESFPLTVTSAQKNPTAFYLCASSRGGDTQYFGPGTRLTVL.